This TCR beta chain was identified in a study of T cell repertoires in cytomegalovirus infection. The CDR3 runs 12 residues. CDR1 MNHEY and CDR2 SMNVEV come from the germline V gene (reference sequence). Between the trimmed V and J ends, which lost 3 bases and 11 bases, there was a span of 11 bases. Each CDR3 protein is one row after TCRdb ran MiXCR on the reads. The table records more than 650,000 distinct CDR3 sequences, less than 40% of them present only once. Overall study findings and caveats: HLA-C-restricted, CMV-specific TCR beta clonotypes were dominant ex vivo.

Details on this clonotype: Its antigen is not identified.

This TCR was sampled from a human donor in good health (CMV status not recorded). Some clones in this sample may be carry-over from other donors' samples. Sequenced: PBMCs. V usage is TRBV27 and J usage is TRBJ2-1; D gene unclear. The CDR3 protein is CASSLFQGKQFF. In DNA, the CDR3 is TGTGCCAGCAGTTTGTTTCAAGGCAAGCAGTTCTTC.